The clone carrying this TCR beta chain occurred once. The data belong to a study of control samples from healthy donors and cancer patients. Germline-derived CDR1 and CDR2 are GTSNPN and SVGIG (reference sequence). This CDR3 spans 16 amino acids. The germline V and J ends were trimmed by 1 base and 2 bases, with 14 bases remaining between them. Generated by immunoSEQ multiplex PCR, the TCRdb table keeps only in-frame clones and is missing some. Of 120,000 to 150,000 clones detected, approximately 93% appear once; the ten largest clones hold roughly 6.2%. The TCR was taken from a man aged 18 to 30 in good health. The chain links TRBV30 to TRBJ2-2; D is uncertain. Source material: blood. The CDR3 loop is CAWSATLWDNTGELFF. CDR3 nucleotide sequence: TGTGCCTGGAGTGCCACCCTATGGGATAACACCGGGGAGCTGTTTTTT.